This T cell receptor (beta chain) was sequenced during a study of blood T cell repertoires in COVID-19. V trimming: 6 bases; J trimming: 8 bases; junction bases outside the gene matches: 12. Germline V CDR1 and CDR2: LNHDA, SQIVND (reference sequence). CDR3 length: 15 residues. Produced via immunoSEQ multiplex PCR; TCRdb's table is partial and in-frame only. The table has around 100,000 clones, approximately 87% seen once; the top ten hold approximately 12%. Source material: peripheral blood. This clonotype was obtained from a human donor in a cohort sampled during active or convalescent COVID-19. The rearrangement links TRBV19 to TRBJ1-2; 10 bases line up with TRBD1. CDR3 in amino acids: CASRTGQGSSRGYTF. For the CDR3, the DNA is TGTGCCAGTAGGACGGGACAGGGGTCCTCAAGGGGCTACACCTTC.